Listed below are T cell receptor beta chains from one sample, sequenced in a study of Ad26.COV2.S vaccination and SARS-CoV-2 variants. Assay: immunoSEQ multiplex PCR; the TCRdb copy retains only in-frame clones and omits some. The sample carries 350,000 to 500,000 clones, about 91% recorded once. Material: peripheral blood, obtained in a trial of Ad26.COV2.S vaccine versus placebo. Receptor source: a person between 18 and 65 years old who received the Ad26.COV2.S COVID-19 vaccine or a placebo. CDR3s include the opening cysteine and the closing phenylalanine or tryptophan. The D gene is left open where the match is weak. Part of the rows lack a size; the others show once, few, many or a class for expanded clones.

>.|TRBV3-1/TRBV3-2|TRBD2|TRBJ2-3
CASSFSTGLGPDTQYF
TGTGCCAGCAGCTTTTCCACGGGACTAGGCCCAGATACGCAGTATTTT
>few|TRBV5-4|TRBD1|TRBJ1-2
CASSRRDSYGYTF
TGTGCCAGCAGCCGCCGGGACAGCTATGGCTACACCTTC
>.|TRBV20-1|.|TRBJ1-6
CSARLNSPLHF
TGCAGTGCTAGGCTAAATTCACCCCTCCACTTT
>few|TRBV3-1/TRBV3-2|TRBD1|TRBJ2-7
CASSQNRGGPEQYF
TGTGCCAGCAGCCAAAACAGGGGTGGGCCCGAGCAGTACTTC
>.|TRBV5-1|.|TRBJ2-2
CASSLDLTGELFF
TGCGCCAGCAGCTTGGATCTCACCGGGGAGCTGTTTTTT
>.|TRBV7-8|.|TRBJ1-4
CASSLRSGTFGEKLFF
TGTGCCAGCAGCTTAAGGTCGGGGACATTCGGAGAAAAACTGTTTTTT
>.|TRBV3-1/TRBV3-2|.|TRBJ2-7
CASSQGLRYEQYF
TGTGCCAGCAGCCAAGGACTGCGCTACGAGCAGTACTTC
>.|TRBV11-3|TRBD2|TRBJ2-1
CASRSTSGRAGEQFF
TGTGCCAGCAGGTCAACTAGCGGGAGGGCTGGTGAGCAGTTCTTC
>once|TRBV5-1|.|TRBJ2-3
CASSLVLGDTQYF
TGCGCCAGCAGCTTGGTCTTGGGGGATACGCAGTATTTT
>.|TRBV7-9|.|TRBJ1-1
CASSFPITGKGAFF
TGTGCCAGCAGCTTCCCGATAACAGGGAAAGGGGCTTTCTTT
>.|TRBV6-6|.|TRBJ2-1
CASSYTGTEQFF
TGTGCCAGCAGTTATACCGGGACAGAGCAGTTCTTC
>.|TRBV11-3|.|TRBJ2-5
CASSLGSQGGETQYF
TGTGCCAGCAGCTTAGGTTCCCAGGGGGGAGAGACCCAGTACTTC
>few|TRBV7-9|.|TRBJ2-2
CASSLDPGHFTGELFF
TGTGCCAGCAGCTTAGACCCTGGACATTTCACCGGGGAGCTGTTTTTT
>.|TRBV6-5|.|TRBJ1-1
CASSLNRDRSTEAFF
TGTGCCAGCAGTTTGAACAGAGACAGAAGCACTGAAGCTTTCTTT
>.|TRBV2|.|TRBJ1-2
CASSGQARRYTF
TGTGCCAGCAGTGGACAAGCGAGACGCTACACCTTC
>.|TRBV29-1|.|TRBJ2-3
CSVCHSYTDTQYF
TGCAGCGTTTGTCACTCTTACACAGATACGCAGTATTTT
>.|TRBV9|.|TRBJ1-4
CASSVDPQGLPSKLFF
TGTGCCAGCAGCGTCGATCCACAGGGACTCCCGTCTAAACTGTTTTTT
>.|TRBV5-1|.|TRBJ2-3
CASSFGSAWADTQYF
TGCGCCAGCAGCTTTGGTAGTGCCTGGGCAGATACGCAGTATTTT
>.|TRBV3-1/TRBV3-2|.|TRBJ1-1
CASSQRHATEAFF
TGTGCCAGCAGCCAACGCCACGCCACTGAAGCTTTCTTT
>.|TRBV19|.|TRBJ2-5
CASRTRGGPLRGPETQYF
TGTGCCAGTAGAACTCGGGGAGGCCCCCTCCGAGGGCCGGAGACCCAGTACTTC
>.|TRBV11-3|TRBD2|TRBJ2-5
CASTFSGGRAGETQYF
TGTGCCAGCACCTTCTCCGGCGGGAGGGCCGGGGAGACCCAGTACTTC
>.|TRBV6-5|TRBD1|TRBJ1-3
CASKRGQGMNTIYF
TGTGCCAGCAAGAGGGGACAGGGGATGAACACCATATATTTT
>.|TRBV5-1|.|TRBJ1-1
CASSLMGSNTEAFF
TGCGCCAGCAGCCTAATGGGGTCGAACACTGAAGCTTTCTTT
>.|TRBV6-1|TRBD2|TRBJ2-3
CASSDLAGSTDTQYF
TGTGCCAGCAGTGACCTAGCGGGGAGCACAGATACGCAGTATTTT
>few|TRBV3-1/TRBV3-2|.|TRBJ1-5
CASSQDLTTSKHF
TGTGCCAGCAGCCAAGATCTGACCACCTCCAAGCATTTT
>.|TRBV18|.|TRBJ1-5
CASSPQQPGTGGEPQHF
TGTGCCAGCTCACCACAGCAGCCAGGCACCGGGGGGGAGCCCCAGCATTTT
>.|TRBV18|.|TRBJ1-4
CASSPPGRVNEKLFF
TGTGCCAGCTCACCACCCGGGCGGGTAAATGAAAAACTGTTTTTT
>.|TRBV13|TRBD1|TRBJ2-7
CASSLANGDRGSYEQYF
TGTGCCAGCAGCTTAGCCAATGGGGACAGGGGCTCCTACGAGCAGTACTTC
>.|TRBV5-1|.|TRBJ2-2
CASSLGGSAGELFF
TGCGCCAGCAGCCTAGGAGGGTCCGCCGGGGAGCTGTTTTTT
>.|TRBV18|TRBD2|TRBJ2-1
CASSPGLATYNEQFF
TGTGCCAGCTCACCGGGACTAGCGACCTACAATGAGCAGTTCTTC
>.|TRBV27|.|TRBJ2-1
CASRSPTENNEEQFF
TGTGCCAGCCGGTCCCCGACTGAAAACAATGAAGAGCAGTTCTTC
>.|TRBV12-5|.|TRBJ2-2
CASGPANTGELFF
TGTGCTAGTGGTCCGGCGAACACCGGGGAGCTGTTTTTT
>.|TRBV7-2|TRBD1|TRBJ2-7
CASSLGTGSSGEQYF
TGTGCCAGCAGCTTAGGGACAGGGAGTTCGGGCGAGCAGTACTTC
>.|TRBV5-1|TRBD1|TRBJ2-2
CASSLALRGRTGELFF
TGCGCCAGCAGCTTGGCCCTCAGGGGGCGCACCGGGGAGCTGTTTTTT
>.|TRBV5-6|.|TRBJ2-1
CASSLGASSSYNEQFF
TGTGCCAGCAGCTTGGGAGCCTCGAGCTCCTACAATGAGCAGTTCTTC
>.|TRBV9|TRBD2|TRBJ2-3
CASSAGLAGGGWDTQYF
TGTGCCAGCAGCGCCGGACTAGCGGGAGGAGGTTGGGATACGCAGTATTTT
>.|TRBV27|.|TRBJ1-6
CASRRYPGPNSPLHF
TGTGCCAGCAGGCGCTACCCGGGGCCGAATTCACCCCTCCACTTT